A single sample gave rise to the 5 T cell receptor beta chains below, sequenced in a study of glioma-infiltrating T cells. The iRepertoire nested amplicon-rescue multiplex PCR amplified TCR alpha and beta CDR3s from RNA. One entry per CDR3 protein, called by TCRdb with MiXCR from the multiplex PCR reads. The table has 95,000 to 150,000 distinct CDR3 sequences, more than 20% seen once. Sequencing was done on a sample of glioma tissue, nonneoplastic brain tissue, or PBMCs (not recorded which). These receptors were taken from a human donor with low-grade glioma or glioblastoma, undergoing nonglioma brain surgery, or in good health (not recorded which).

This clonotype was counted many times. J is TRBJ2-3 and V is TRBV6-1; 9 bases agree with TRBD2. In germline, CDR1 is MNHNS, CDR2 SASEGT. Trimming cost V 6 bases and J 3 bases; bases outside gene matches: 4. The CDR3 has 14 amino acids. CDR3 DNA: TGTGCCAGCAGCTTAGCGGGAGAAACAGATACGCAGTATTTT. Protein: CASSLAGETDTQYF.

This clonotype was counted ten times or more. The J gene is TRBJ1-5, the V gene TRBV19, with 8 positions matching TRBD1. The junction had 5 bases not matched to a gene; V was cut back by 10 bases and J by 3 bases. CDR1 is LNHDA and CDR2 is SQIVND in the germline V gene (reference sequence). This CDR3 has 13 amino acids. DNA of the CDR3: TGTGCCACTATGGACAGGGACAATCAGCCCCAGCATTTT. It codes for CATMDRDNQPQHF.

This chain links TRBV24-1 with TRBJ1-2, with 8 bases that match TRBD1. Germline CDR1 reads KGHDR; CDR2 reads SFDVKD. The CDR3 is made up of 15 amino acids. V dropped 3 bases and J dropped 3; count of bases not matched to a gene: 5. This chain's CDR3 is CATSDPGQGDYGYTF. CDR3 in DNA: TGTGCCACCAGTGATCCTGGACAGGGAGACTATGGCTACACCTTC.

As regards this clonotype: A read error may explain this, as a much larger clone is one base away. The V gene is TRBV27, the J gene TRBJ2-7; D unclear. The CDR3 length is 12 residues. V lost 6 bases, J lost 2 bases, and 8 bases lay in between. Germline loops: CDR1 MNHEY, CDR2 SMNVEV (reference sequence). The DNA of the CDR3 is TGTGCCAGCAGCACCTCTACCTACGAGCAGTACTTC. Amino acids: CASSTSTYEQYF.

A word on this clonotype: A read error may explain this, as a much larger clone is one base away. This chain links TRBV4-2 with TRBJ1-2; no reliable D call. Trimming removed 2 bases at V and 6 bases at J, with 10 bases between. The CDR3 consists of 13 residues. CDR1 is LGHNA and CDR2 is YNFKEQ in the germline V gene. CDR3: CASSQPTLDGYTF. CDR3 DNA: TGTGCCAGCAGCCAACCAACCCTTGATGGCTACACCTTC.